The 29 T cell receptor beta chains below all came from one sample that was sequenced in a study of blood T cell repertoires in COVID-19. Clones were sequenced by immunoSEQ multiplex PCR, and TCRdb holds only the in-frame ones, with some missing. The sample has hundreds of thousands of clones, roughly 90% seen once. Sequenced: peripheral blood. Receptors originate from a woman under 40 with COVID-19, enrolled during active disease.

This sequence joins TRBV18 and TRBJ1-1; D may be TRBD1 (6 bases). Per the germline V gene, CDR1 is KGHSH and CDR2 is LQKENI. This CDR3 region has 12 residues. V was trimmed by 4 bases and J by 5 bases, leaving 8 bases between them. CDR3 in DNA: TGTGCCAGCTCACTCAGGGGTACTGAAGCTTTCTTT. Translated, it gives CASSLRGTEAFF. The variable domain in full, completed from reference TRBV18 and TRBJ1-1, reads NAGVMQNPRHLVRRRGQEARLRCSPMKGHSHVYWYRQLPEEGLKFMVYLQKENIIDESGMPKERFSAEFPKEGPSILRIQQVVRGDSAAYFCASSLRGTEAFFGQGTRLTVV.

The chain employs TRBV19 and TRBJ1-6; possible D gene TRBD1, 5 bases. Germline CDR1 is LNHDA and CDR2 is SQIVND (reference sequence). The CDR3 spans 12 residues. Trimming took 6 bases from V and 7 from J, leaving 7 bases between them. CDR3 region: CASRTANSPLHF. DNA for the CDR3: TGTGCCAGTAGGACAGCAAATTCACCCCTCCACTTT.

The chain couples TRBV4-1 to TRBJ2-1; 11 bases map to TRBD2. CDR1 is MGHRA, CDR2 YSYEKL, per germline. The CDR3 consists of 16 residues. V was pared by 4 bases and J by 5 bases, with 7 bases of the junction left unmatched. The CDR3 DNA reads TGCGCCAGCAGCCCTCACGGGACTAGCGGAAACAATGAGCAGTTCTTC. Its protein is CASSPHGTSGNNEQFF.

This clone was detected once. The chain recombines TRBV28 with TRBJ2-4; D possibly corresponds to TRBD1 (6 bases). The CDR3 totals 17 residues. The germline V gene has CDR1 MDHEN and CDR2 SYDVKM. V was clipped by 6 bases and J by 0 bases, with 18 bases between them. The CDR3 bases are TGTGCCAGCAGACCCCCTGACAGGCTACTAGCCAAAAACATTCAGTACTTC. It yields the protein CASRPPDRLLAKNIQYF.

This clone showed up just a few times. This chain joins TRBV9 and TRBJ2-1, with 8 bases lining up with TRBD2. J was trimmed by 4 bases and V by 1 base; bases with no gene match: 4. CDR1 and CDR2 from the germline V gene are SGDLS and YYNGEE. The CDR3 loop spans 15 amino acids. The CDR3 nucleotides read TGTGCCAGCAGCGTATCGGGAGGGGGTTACAATGAGCAGTTCTTC. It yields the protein CASSVSGGGYNEQFF.

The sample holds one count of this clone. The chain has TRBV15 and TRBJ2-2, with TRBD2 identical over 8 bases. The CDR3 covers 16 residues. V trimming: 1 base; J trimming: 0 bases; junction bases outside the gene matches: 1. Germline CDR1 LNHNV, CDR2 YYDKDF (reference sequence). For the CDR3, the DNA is TGTGCCACCAGCAGAGCGGGACTAGCGAACACCGGGGAGCTGTTTTTT. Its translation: CATSRAGLANTGELFF.

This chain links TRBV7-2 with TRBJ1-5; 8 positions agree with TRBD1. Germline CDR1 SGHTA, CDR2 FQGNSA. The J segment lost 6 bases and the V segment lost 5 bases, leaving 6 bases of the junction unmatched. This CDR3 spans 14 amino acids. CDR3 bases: TGTGCCAGCAGCCCGACAGGGGCGATTCAGCCCCAGCATTTT. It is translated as CASSPTGAIQPQHF.

CDR3 residues: CASSYSRTGAYEQYF. CDR3 DNA sequence: TGTGCCAGCAGTTACTCCCGGACAGGGGCCTACGAGCAGTACTTC. The gene calls are TRBV6-5 and TRBJ2-7, with TRBD1 matching 9 bases. This CDR3 region has 15 residues. Germline-derived CDR1 and CDR2 are MNHEY and SVGAGI. The V segment lost 0 bases and the J segment 2 bases; nucleotides outside the gene matches: 2.

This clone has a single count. The CDR3 here is CASSQDYRGSGYGYTF. DNA for the CDR3: TGCGCCAGCAGCCAAGATTATCGGGGGTCGGGCTATGGCTACACCTTC. The chain links TRBV4-1 to TRBJ1-2, with D maybe TRBD1 (5 bases). Germline V gene data show CDR1 as MGHRA and CDR2 as YSYEKL. The CDR3 spans 16 residues. V lost 0 bases to trimming and J lost 4 bases, with 15 bases between them.

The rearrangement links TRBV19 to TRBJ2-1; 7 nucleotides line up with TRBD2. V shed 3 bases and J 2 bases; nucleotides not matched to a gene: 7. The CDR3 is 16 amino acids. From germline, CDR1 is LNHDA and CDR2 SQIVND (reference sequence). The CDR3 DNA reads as TGTGCCAGTAGTATTGGTATCGGGAGGACCTACAATGAGCAGTTCTTC. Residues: CASSIGIGRTYNEQFF.

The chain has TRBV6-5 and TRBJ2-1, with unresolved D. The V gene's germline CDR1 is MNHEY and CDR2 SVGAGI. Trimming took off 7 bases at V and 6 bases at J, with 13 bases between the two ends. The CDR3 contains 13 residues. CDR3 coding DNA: TGTGCCAGCACCTCTAGTTTAGGCAATGAGCAGTTCTTC. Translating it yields CASTSSLGNEQFF.

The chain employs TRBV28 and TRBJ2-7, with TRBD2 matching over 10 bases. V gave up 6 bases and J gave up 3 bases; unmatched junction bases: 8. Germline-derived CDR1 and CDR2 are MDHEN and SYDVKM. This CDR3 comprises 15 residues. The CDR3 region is CASSLPSGRRYEQYF. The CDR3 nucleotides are TGTGCCAGCAGCCTCCCTAGCGGGAGACGCTACGAGCAGTACTTC.

The CDR3 nucleotides are TGTGCCAGCAGCCAAGCTGGCGGTCTTCCCTACAATGAGCAGTTCTTC. Translating gives CASSQAGGLPYNEQFF. The chain has TRBV4-2 and TRBJ2-1; no reliable D call. The ends were cut back, 1 base at V and 2 bases at J, with 12 bases in the middle. The CDR3 spans 16 residues. Germline CDR1 is LGHNA and CDR2 is YNFKEQ.

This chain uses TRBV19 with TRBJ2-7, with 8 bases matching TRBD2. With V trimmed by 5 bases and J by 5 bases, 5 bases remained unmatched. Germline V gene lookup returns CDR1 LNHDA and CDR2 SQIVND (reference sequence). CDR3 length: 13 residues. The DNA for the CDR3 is TGTGCCAGTAGTGGGACTAGTCTGCACGAGCAGTACTTC. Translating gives CASSGTSLHEQYF.

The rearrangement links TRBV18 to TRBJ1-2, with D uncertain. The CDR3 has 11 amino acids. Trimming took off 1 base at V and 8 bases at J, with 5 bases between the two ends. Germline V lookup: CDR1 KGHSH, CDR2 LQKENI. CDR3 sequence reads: CASSPRMGYTF. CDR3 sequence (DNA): TGTGCCAGCTCACCACGTATGGGCTACACCTTC.

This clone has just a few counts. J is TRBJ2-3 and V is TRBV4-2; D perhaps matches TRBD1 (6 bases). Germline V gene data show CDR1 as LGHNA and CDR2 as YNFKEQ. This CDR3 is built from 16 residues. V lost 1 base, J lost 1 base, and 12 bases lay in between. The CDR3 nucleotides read TGTGCCAGCAGCCAAGCCCCAGGGGTAGGCACAGATACGCAGTATTTT. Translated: CASSQAPGVGTDTQYF.

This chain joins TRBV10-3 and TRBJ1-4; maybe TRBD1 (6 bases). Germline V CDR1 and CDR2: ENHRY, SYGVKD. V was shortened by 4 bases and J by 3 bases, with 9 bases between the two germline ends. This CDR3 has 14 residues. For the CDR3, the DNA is TGTGCCATCAGTGGTGGACAGCCTAATGAAAAACTGTTTTTT. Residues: CAISGGQPNEKLFF.

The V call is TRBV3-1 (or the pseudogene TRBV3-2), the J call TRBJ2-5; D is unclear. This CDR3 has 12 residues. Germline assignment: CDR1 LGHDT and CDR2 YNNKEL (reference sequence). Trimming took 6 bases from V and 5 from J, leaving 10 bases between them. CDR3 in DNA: TGTGCCAGCAGTCGTATACACGAGACCCAGTACTTC. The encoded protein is CASSRIHETQYF.

The CDR3: CASNPHSSGQGGYTF. CDR3 coding DNA: TGTGCCAGCAACCCCCATTCCTCGGGACAGGGCGGCTACACCTTC. J is TRBJ1-2 and V is TRBV2, with 9 bases lining up with TRBD1. The junction had 14 bases not matched to a gene; V was cut back by 7 bases and J by 8 bases. Germline-derived CDR1 and CDR2 are SNHLY and FYNNEI. The CDR3 is 15 amino acids.

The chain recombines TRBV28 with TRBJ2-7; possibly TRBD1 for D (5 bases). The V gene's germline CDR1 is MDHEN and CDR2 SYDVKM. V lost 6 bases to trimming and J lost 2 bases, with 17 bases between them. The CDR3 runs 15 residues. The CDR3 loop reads CASSPGFRATYEQYF. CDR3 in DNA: TGTGCCAGCAGCCCCGGGTTCAGGGCTACCTACGAGCAGTACTTC.

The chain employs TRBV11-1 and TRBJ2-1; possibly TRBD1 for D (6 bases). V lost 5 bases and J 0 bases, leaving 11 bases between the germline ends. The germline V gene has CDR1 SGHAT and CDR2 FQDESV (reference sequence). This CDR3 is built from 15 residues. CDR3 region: CASSRTASSYNEQFF. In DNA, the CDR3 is TGTGCCAGCAGCCGGACAGCTAGCTCCTACAATGAGCAGTTCTTC.

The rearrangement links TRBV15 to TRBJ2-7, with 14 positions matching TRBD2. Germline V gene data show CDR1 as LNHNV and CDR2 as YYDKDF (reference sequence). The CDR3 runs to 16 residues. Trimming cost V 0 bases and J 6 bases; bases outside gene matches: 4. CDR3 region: CATSRDEGLAGGEQYF. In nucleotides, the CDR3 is TGTGCCACCAGCAGAGATGAAGGACTAGCGGGAGGCGAGCAGTACTTC. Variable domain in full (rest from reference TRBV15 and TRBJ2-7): DAMVIQNPRYQVTQFGKPVTLSCSQTLNHNVMYWYQQKSSQAPKLLFHYYDKDFNNEADTPDNFQSRRPNTSFCFLDIRSPGLGDTAMYLCATSRDEGLAGGEQYFGPGTRLTVT.

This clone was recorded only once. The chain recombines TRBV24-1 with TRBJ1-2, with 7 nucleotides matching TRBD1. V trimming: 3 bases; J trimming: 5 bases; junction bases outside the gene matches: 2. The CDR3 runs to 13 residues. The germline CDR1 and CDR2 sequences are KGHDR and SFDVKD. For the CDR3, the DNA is TGTGCCACCAGTGATCCGGGACAGTATGGCTACACCTTC. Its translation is CATSDPGQYGYTF.

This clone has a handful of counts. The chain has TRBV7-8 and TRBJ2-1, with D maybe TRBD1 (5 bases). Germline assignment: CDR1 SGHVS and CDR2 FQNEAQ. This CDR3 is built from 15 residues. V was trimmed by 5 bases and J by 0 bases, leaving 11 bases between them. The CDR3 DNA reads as TGTGCCAGCAGCGACGGACAAAGCTCCTACAATGAGCAGTTCTTC. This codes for CASSDGQSSYNEQFF.

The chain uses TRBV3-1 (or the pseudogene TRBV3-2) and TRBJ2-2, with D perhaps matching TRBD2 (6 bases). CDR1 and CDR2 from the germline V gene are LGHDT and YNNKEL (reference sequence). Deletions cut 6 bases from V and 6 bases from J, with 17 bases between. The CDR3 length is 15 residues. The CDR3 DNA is TGTGCCAGCAGTCGCCGACTAGTAGTCGCCGGGGAGCTGTTTTTT. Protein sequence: CASSRRLVVAGELFF.

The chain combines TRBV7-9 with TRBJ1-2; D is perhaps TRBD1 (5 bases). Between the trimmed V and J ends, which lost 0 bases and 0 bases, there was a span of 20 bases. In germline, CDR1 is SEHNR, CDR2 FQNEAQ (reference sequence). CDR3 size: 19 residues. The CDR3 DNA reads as TGTGCCAGCAGCTTAGCGGGGGGTGAGACAGCGAGAGCTAACTATGGCTACACCTTC. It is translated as CASSLAGGETARANYGYTF.

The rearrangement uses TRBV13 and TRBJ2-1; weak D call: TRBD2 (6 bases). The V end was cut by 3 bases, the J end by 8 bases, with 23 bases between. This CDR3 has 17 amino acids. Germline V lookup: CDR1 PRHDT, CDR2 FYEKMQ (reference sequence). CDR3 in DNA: TGTGCCAGCAGCTTCGTATCCTTTCCGGGAGTCGGGGATGAGCAGTTCTTC. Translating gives CASSFVSFPGVGDEQFF.

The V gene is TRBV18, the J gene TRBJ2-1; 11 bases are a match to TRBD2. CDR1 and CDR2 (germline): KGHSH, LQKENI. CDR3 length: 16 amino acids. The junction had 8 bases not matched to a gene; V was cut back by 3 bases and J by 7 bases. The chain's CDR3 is CASSPQALAGANEQFF. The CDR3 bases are TGTGCCAGCTCACCCCAAGCACTAGCGGGAGCTAATGAGCAGTTCTTC.

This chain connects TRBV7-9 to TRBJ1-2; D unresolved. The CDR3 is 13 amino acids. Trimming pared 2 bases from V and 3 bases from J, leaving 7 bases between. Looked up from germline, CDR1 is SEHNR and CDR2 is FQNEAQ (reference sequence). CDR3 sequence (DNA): TGTGCCAGCAGCTTAAGTGTAGACTATGGCTACACCTTC. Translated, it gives CASSLSVDYGYTF.